This entry concerns a single T cell receptor beta chain. This sample is part of a study of blood T cell repertoires in COVID-19. Turning to the study itself: T cells, B-cell-depleted T cells, or PBMCs supplied cDNA or gDNA.

Original processing methods: Amplified reference gene primers provided the basis for estimating nucleated cell counts. This table comes from immunoSEQ multiplex PCR, and its TCRdb copy is limited to in-frame clones, with some not included. Clonal size and the V and J genes are those of that table, whereas D and trimming came from the DNA. The profile covers 350,000 or so clones, with roughly nine tenths appearing a single time and just under 4% taken by the ten largest. Followed longitudinally, the Seattle patients had been enrolled during active infection. V was clipped by 0 bases and J by 0 bases, with 6 bases between them. The CDR3 is made up of 14 amino acids. CDR1 and CDR2 (germline): ENHRY, SYGVKD.

The chain is built from TRBV10-3 and TRBJ2-7; a weak D match, TRBD1 (5 bases). The sequence came from a woman aged 60-75 years with COVID-19, enrolled during active disease. Sequences were obtained from peripheral blood. CDR3 amino acids: CAISESDTSYEQYF. CDR3 nucleotide sequence: TGTGCCATCAGTGAGTCGGACACCTCCTACGAGCAGTACTTC.